These T cell receptor beta chains were read from a single sample in a study of shared clonotypes between healthy human individuals. Data came from immunoSEQ multiplex PCR; TCRdb stores just in-frame clones and leaves some out. The table includes 2 million to 2.5 million clones, 80% to 95% detected once. Sequencing was done on a sample of naive CD4+ T cells from PBMCs. These receptors were obtained from a man between 18 and 35 years old in good health. Some clones in this sample may be carry-over from other donors' samples. Both conserved end residues are part of each CDR3.

J gene | V gene | CDR3 protein
TRBJ2-5 | TRBV28 | CASNSHGLAQETQYF
TRBJ1-2 | TRBV9 | CASTSLNYGYTF
TRBJ2-1 | TRBV21-1 | CANPRGSNEQFF
TRBJ2-1 | TRBV11-3 | CASSLRWKAGGLSPENEQFF
TRBJ2-2 | TRBV5-1 | CASSWASGSRSWGELFF
TRBJ2-7 | TRBV5-1 | CASSLDRDEQYF
TRBJ2-1 | TRBV5-5 | CASSFDFSEQFF
TRBJ2-1 | TRBV5-1 | CASSLGSGYNEQFF
TRBJ2-7 | TRBV5-4 | CASSLDRVTEQYF
TRBJ2-3 | TRBV18 | CASSPYGATDTQYF
TRBJ2-2 | TRBV5-1 | CASSSGTELTGELFF
TRBJ1-4 | TRBV5-1 | CASSLVRGGEKLFF
TRBJ1-1 | TRBV2 | CASSDGAGWTEAFF
TRBJ2-7 | TRBV6-1 | CASSADRTSYEQYF
TRBJ1-4 | TRBV7-5 | CVRSSEGEKLFF
TRBJ1-5 | TRBV28 | CASSLSPPPPQHF
TRBJ2-5 | TRBV30 | CAWSMLAQETQYF
TRBJ1-2 | TRBV7-8 | CASSRSARAKDRVYGYTF
TRBJ2-3 | TRBV6-6 | CASSYSGGVSTDTQYF
TRBJ1-2 | TRBV9 | CASSPPGTGLRLGYTF
TRBJ2-7 | TRBV5-4 | CASSLVAGTSYEQYF
TRBJ2-7 | TRBV5-1 | CASSSQFGSEQYF
TRBJ2-5 | TRBV10-3 | CAISDQLQETQYF
TRBJ1-4 | TRBV7-9 | CASSPDRATNEKLFF
TRBJ2-1 | TRBV9 | CASSAGPGNEQFF
TRBJ2-1 | TRBV28 | CASSSPGGLYNEQFF
TRBJ1-1 | TRBV18 | CASSLNKGTEAFF
TRBJ2-7 | TRBV25-1 | CASSESWRSFWKQYF
TRBJ2-7 | TRBV5-6 | CASSKTSGGSYF
TRBJ2-2 | TRBV25-1 | CASSVRDRSTGELFF
TRBJ1-6 | TRBV28 | CASSPPGAGSPLHF
TRBJ2-7 | TRBV25-1 | CASSEPRGLYEQYF
TRBJ2-3 | TRBV6-5 | CASRRQGTDTQYF
TRBJ1-2 | TRBV30 | CAWSAQGASYGYTF
TRBJ2-2 | TRBV4-2 | CASSQGAKTAGTGELFF
TRBJ2-7 | TRBV28 | CASSNGPREQYF
TRBJ2-3 | TRBV19 | CASSRGLTSTDTQYF
TRBJ1-1 | TRBV30 | CAWSTRVTEAFF
TRBJ1-5 | TRBV29-1 | CSVVTGYSNQPQHF
TRBJ2-2 | TRBV7-3 | CASSLWPGDKNTGELFF
TRBJ2-5 | TRBV5-8 | CASSLGTGRSEETQYF
TRBJ2-1 | TRBV7-3 | CASSRLGLPREQFF
TRBJ1-1 | TRBV7-2 | CASSQQENTEAFF
TRBJ2-7 | TRBV7-9 | CASSPLDYEQYF
TRBJ1-1 | TRBV5-1 | CASSHGTANTEAFF